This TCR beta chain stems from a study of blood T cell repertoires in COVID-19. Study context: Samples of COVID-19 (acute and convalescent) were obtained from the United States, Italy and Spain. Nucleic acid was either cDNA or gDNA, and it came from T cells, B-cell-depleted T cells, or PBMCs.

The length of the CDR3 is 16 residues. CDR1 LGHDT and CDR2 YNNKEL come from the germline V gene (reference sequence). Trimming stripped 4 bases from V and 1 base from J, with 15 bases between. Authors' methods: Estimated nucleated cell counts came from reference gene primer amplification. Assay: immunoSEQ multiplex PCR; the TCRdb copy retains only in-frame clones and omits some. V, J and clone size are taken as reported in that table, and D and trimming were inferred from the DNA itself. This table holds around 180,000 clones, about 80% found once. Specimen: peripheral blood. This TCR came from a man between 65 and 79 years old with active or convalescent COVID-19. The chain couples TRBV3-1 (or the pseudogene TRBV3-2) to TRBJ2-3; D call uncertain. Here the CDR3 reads CASSPGVGSGTDTQYF. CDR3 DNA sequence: TGTGCCAGCAGCCCCGGAGTGGGTTCAGGCACAGATACGCAGTATTTT.